This T cell receptor (beta chain) was observed in a study of regulatory T cells in long-lasting Graves disease. According to the study, TCR beta libraries were built with iRepertoire HTBI primers and CDR3-region Arm-PCR. TCRdb re-called the multiplex PCR reads with MiXCR, one entry per CDR3 protein. The sample carries a few hundred thousand distinct CDR3 sequences, approximately 12% recorded once. The time point is: newly diagnosed GD, antithyroid drugs for less than 3 months. Scientists built the TCR library using RNA that was extracted from PBMCs. This clonotype was recorded many times. With 0 bases removed from V and 0 bases from J, the gap between germline ends came to 18 bases. The CDR3 has 18 residues. Germline V gene lookup returns CDR1 DFQATT and CDR2 SNEGSKA (reference sequence). These same records also appear under a second study, on T cells in Graves' hyperthyroidism and ophthalmopathy.

This chain links TRBV20-1 with TRBJ1-5; TRBD1 is a possible D gene (6 bases). This specimen was peripheral blood mononuclear cells (PBMCs), taken at new diagnosis, from a patient treated with antithyroid drugs. This sequence originates from a woman under 30 with Graves disease. CDR3 amino acids: CSARDDRFERYSNQPQHF. As DNA, the CDR3 is TGCAGTGCTAGAGACGACAGGTTCGAGAGGTATAGCAATCAGCCCCAGCATTTT.